What follows are 14 T cell receptor beta chains derived from one specimen sequenced in a study of T-cell memory formation after mild COVID-19 (dated by TCRdb to the early 2020s). The method was 5' RACE. This sample was sequenced with an Illumina NovaSeq 6000. TCRdb itself trimmed the public reads at Q25 with fastp, ran MiXCR and retained productive beta chains. Each entry merges the rows of one CDR3 protein and shows their most common DNA and genes. This sample has roughly 170,000 distinct CDR3 sequences in its table, and around 18% of those were observed once. The ten largest clones represent 3% to 4% of the sample. The sequenced sample was PBMCs or a T cell subset sorted from them (not recorded which). These receptors all come from a man between 18 and 35 years old who had mild COVID-19 (a few samples of this study predate the infection). The sample titles of this study are shuffled in the database, so cell type and time point are left out; the donor was told from shared clones.

J is TRBJ2-1 and V is TRBV24-1; a possible D gene is TRBD1 (6 bases). Germline-derived CDR1 and CDR2 are KGHDR and SFDVKD. The CDR3 runs to 15 residues. The germline V and J ends were trimmed by 3 bases and 4 bases, with 12 bases remaining between them. The CDR3 bases are TGTGCCACCAGTGATCCCGGGACACCATACAATGAGCAGTTCTTC. Encoded protein: CATSDPGTPYNEQFF.

The J gene is TRBJ2-6, the V gene TRBV12-3 or TRBV12-4; the D is unclear. V was clipped by 3 bases and J by 4 bases, with 13 bases between them. The CDR3 contains 16 residues. The CDR3, as DNA: TGTGCCAGCAGTTTTCGGCAGCCCAAGGGGGCCAACGTCCTGACTTTC. This sequence encodes CASSFRQPKGANVLTF.

The chain recombines TRBV5-1 with TRBJ1-2; the D gene is possibly TRBD1 (6 bases). The V gene's germline CDR1 is SGHRS and CDR2 YFSETQ. V lost 1 base and J 9 bases, leaving 13 bases between the germline ends. CDR3 length: 13 residues. The CDR3 is CASSLSGTHSYTF. CDR3 in DNA: TGCGCCAGCAGCTTGTCCGGGACACATAGCTACACCTTC.

V is TRBV10-3 and J is TRBJ2-4; D not certain. Per germline, CDR1 ENHRY and CDR2 SYGVKD. Trimming took off 2 bases at V and 0 bases at J, with 8 bases between the two ends. The CDR3 is made up of 15 amino acids. The CDR3 bases are TGTGCCATCAGTGAGACTCAGGTAGCCAAAAACATTCAGTACTTC. Protein sequence: CAISETQVAKNIQYF.

The chain is built from TRBV7-2 and TRBJ2-5; D is undetermined. V shed 10 bases and J shed 0 bases, with 9 bases lying between them. The CDR3 sequence is 12 residues long. CDR1 and CDR2 (germline): SGHTA, FQGNSA. CDR3 sequence: CAIGSYQETQYF. The CDR3 DNA reads as TGTGCCATTGGTAGTTACCAAGAGACCCAGTACTTC. Complete variable domain (other parts from reference TRBV7-2 and TRBJ2-5): GAGVSQSPSNKVTEKGKDVELRCDPISGHTALYWYRQSLGQGLEFLIYFQGNSAPDKSGLPSDRFSAERTGGSVSTLTIQRTQQEDSAVYLCAIGSYQETQYFGPGTRLLVL.

This clonotype was observed a few times. This chain uses TRBV12-3 or TRBV12-4 with TRBJ2-3, with D possibly being TRBD1 or TRBD2 (5 bases each). CDR3 length equals 14 residues. V lost 2 bases and J lost 2, with 8 bases in between. CDR3 amino acids: CASSLQGPTDTQYF. In nucleotides, the CDR3 is TGTGCCAGCAGTTTACAGGGACCCACAGATACGCAGTATTTT.

Only one count was recorded for this clonotype. The chain joins TRBV7-2 to TRBJ2-4, with D uncertain. Trimming pared 5 bases from V and 0 bases from J, leaving 8 bases between. The length of the CDR3 is 14 residues. The germline CDR1 and CDR2 sequences are SGHTA and FQGNSA. CDR3: CASSPHLAKNIQYF. The CDR3 nucleotides are TGTGCCAGCAGCCCACACTTAGCCAAAAACATTCAGTACTTC.

J is TRBJ2-3 and V is TRBV6-5; TRBD1 is a possible D gene (6 bases). V dropped 6 bases and J dropped 6 bases, with 13 bases sitting between them. The CDR3 runs to 13 residues. Germline lookup yields CDR1 MNHEY and CDR2 SVGAGI. Written as DNA, the CDR3 is TGTGCCAGCAGAACACAGGGCGCCGATACGCAGTATTTT. Translated: CASRTQGADTQYF.

The chain carries TRBV5-1 and TRBJ2-1; 9 positions match TRBD1. Germline V gene data show CDR1 as SGHRS and CDR2 as YFSETQ. With 2 bases clipped from V and 9 bases from J, the junction kept 9 bases outside the gene matches. This CDR3 comprises 15 residues. The CDR3 loop is CASSFRTGDGSEQFF. As DNA, the CDR3 is TGCGCCAGCAGCTTTCGGACAGGGGATGGTAGTGAGCAGTTCTTC. Drawing the rest from reference TRBV5-1 and TRBJ2-1, the complete variable domain is KAGVTQTPRYLIKTRGQQVTLSCSPISGHRSVSWYQQTPGQGLQFLFEYFSETQRNKGNFPGRFSGRQFSNSRSEMNVSTLELGDSALYLCASSFRTGDGSEQFFGPGTRLTVL.

The V call is TRBV5-1, the J call TRBJ1-6; 7 bases map to TRBD1. The ends lost 0 bases at V and 7 bases at J; junction bases unmatched: 1. The germline V gene has CDR1 SGHRS and CDR2 YFSETQ. The CDR3 has 14 residues. CDR3: CASSLAGQNSPLHF. CDR3 in DNA: TGCGCCAGCAGCTTGGCGGGACAGAATTCACCCCTCCACTTT.

In its sample, this clonotype was seen many times. This chain uses TRBV7-2 with TRBJ2-3, with a possible D match to TRBD1 (6 bases). CDR1 SGHTA and CDR2 FQGNSA come from the germline V gene. This CDR3 has 14 residues. V dropped 8 bases and J dropped 2 bases, with 14 bases sitting between them. This CDR3 is CASGGVLFTDTQYF. The CDR3 nucleotides are TGTGCCAGCGGGGGCGTCCTCTTCACAGATACGCAGTATTTT.

This clonotype was seen a few times. The CDR3 region has the DNA TGCGCCAGCAGCCAAGGGGACAGGACAAATCAGCCCCAGCATTTT. It codes for CASSQGDRTNQPQHF. The chain has TRBV4-1 and TRBJ1-5; 8 bases map to TRBD1. This CDR3 comprises 15 residues. The germline CDR1 and CDR2 sequences are MGHRA and YSYEKL. The V gene end was trimmed by 1 base and the J gene end by 4 bases; junction bases not matched to a gene: 3.

This clonotype was counted a few times. The gene calls are TRBV10-3 and TRBJ2-5; 11 bases agree with TRBD2. CDR1 is ENHRY, CDR2 SYGVKD, per germline. V was pared by 0 bases and J by 4 bases, with 4 bases of the junction left unmatched. This CDR3 spans 16 amino acids. CDR3 nucleotide sequence: TGTGCCATCAGTGAGTCGATAACTAGCGGGGGAGAGACCCAGTACTTC. It codes for CAISESITSGGETQYF.

The chain couples TRBV6-2 or TRBV6-3 to TRBJ1-1; D is unresolved. This CDR3 is built from 13 residues. From germline, CDR1 is MNHEY and CDR2 SVGEGT. V lost 2 bases and J 1 base, leaving 5 bases between the germline ends. The CDR3 loop is CASSYGTNTEAFF. CDR3 DNA: TGTGCCAGCAGTTACGGAACGAACACTGAAGCTTTCTTT.